These 11 T cell receptor beta chains came from one sample sequenced in a study of OX40 agonist ivuxolimab in advanced cancers. Repertoires were generated with immunoSEQ multiplex PCR, while TCRdb's copy carries only in-frame clones and drops some. The sample shows 82,000 or so clones, more than 80% of them seen only once. The sequencing here drew on CD4+ or CD8+ T cells sorted from blood, taken in a trial of the OX40 agonist ivuxolimab. These receptors were collected from an adult with an advanced solid tumor such as melanoma, head and neck, liver or kidney cancer.

V is TRBV2 and J is TRBJ1-2; tentatively, D is TRBD1 (5 bases). V lost 8 bases and J lost 2, with 15 bases in between. The V gene's germline CDR1 is SNHLY and CDR2 FYNNEI. The CDR3 totals 14 residues. CDR3 bases: TGTGCCAGCTCGGACACCTACCCCAACTATGGCTACACCTTC. Translating it yields CASSDTYPNYGYTF.

The chain employs TRBV5-1 and TRBJ1-5; no reliable D call. Trimming cost V 2 bases and J 4 bases, with 10 bases left between them. The CDR3 covers 14 residues. Germline assignment: CDR1 SGHRS and CDR2 YFSETQ. CDR3 residues: CASSFDGRNQPQHF. The CDR3 nucleotides read TGCGCCAGCAGCTTTGACGGAAGGAATCAGCCCCAGCATTTT.

The rearrangement links TRBV18 to TRBJ1-2; D gene ambiguous. Trimming removed 6 bases at V and 2 bases at J, with 7 bases between. Germline V gene data show CDR1 as KGHSH and CDR2 as LQKENI. CDR3 length: 12 residues. The CDR3 bases are TGTGCCAGCTCCGAGACCAACTATGGCTACACCTTC. Translated: CASSETNYGYTF.

The chain has TRBV10-3 and TRBJ2-1; the match to TRBD2 covers 8 bases. Germline CDR1 ENHRY, CDR2 SYGVKD. This CDR3 is 15 amino acids long. The junction had 6 bases not matched to a gene; V was cut back by 5 bases and J by 3 bases. The CDR3 nucleotides are TGTGCCATCAGTATGGGCGGGGGGCACTACAATGAGCAGTTCTTC. Protein sequence: CAISMGGGHYNEQFF.

This chain uses TRBV2 with TRBJ1-1; the D is unclear. The CDR3 covers 14 residues. V was clipped by 7 bases and J by 1 base, with 13 bases between them. CDR1 is SNHLY, CDR2 FYNNEI, per germline. Written as DNA, the CDR3 is TGTGCCAGCAAGAAGGTCGGCAGGAACACTGAAGCTTTCTTT. It is translated as CASKKVGRNTEAFF.

For this clone: The sample carries other DNA sequences with the same CDR3. This chain links TRBV19 with TRBJ2-5; no clear D. V lost 3 bases to trimming and J lost 1 base, with 6 bases between them. Germline CDR1 reads LNHDA; CDR2 reads SQIVND (reference sequence). The CDR3 is 13 residues long. CDR3 sequence: CASSIQVQETQYF. The CDR3 DNA is TGTGCCAGTAGTATCCAGGTCCAAGAGACCCAGTACTTC.

V and J are TRBV7-3 and TRBJ2-3; TRBD2 aligns across 10 bases. Per germline, CDR1 SGHTA and CDR2 FQGTGA. The trim removed 5 bases at V and 3 bases at J, leaving 8 bases unmatched. The CDR3 runs 16 residues. CDR3 DNA sequence: TGTGCCAGCAGCCCACAAGCGGGGGGGAGGACAGATACGCAGTATTTT. Amino acids: CASSPQAGGRTDTQYF. The variable domain in full, with the rest retrieved from reference TRBV7-3 and TRBJ2-3, is GAGVSQTPSNKVTEKGKYVELRCDPISGHTALYWYRQSLGQGPEFLIYFQGTGAADDSGLPNDRFFAVRPEGSVSTLKIQRTERGDSAVYLCASSPQAGGRTDTQYFGPGTRLTVL.

The chain carries TRBV6-1 and TRBJ2-7, with 7 bases that match TRBD1. The length of the CDR3 is 15 residues. The V gene's germline CDR1 is MNHNS and CDR2 SASEGT. The V segment lost 5 bases and the J segment 5 bases; nucleotides outside the gene matches: 12. The CDR3 DNA is TGTGCCAGCAGTCCCCAACCGACAGGGAAGGACGAGCAGTACTTC. This codes for CASSPQPTGKDEQYF.

V and J are TRBV11-2 and TRBJ1-1; possibly TRBD1 for D (5 bases). The CDR3 has 17 residues. V dropped 2 bases and J dropped 2 bases, with 18 bases sitting between them. Germline V gives CDR1 SGHAT, CDR2 FQNNGV. The CDR3, as DNA: TGTGCCAGCAGCTTATTGTGGGACGGCGGGGCAAACACTGAAGCTTTCTTT. Translated: CASSLLWDGGANTEAFF.

This chain links TRBV20-1 with TRBJ1-4; D unclear. From germline, CDR1 is DFQATT and CDR2 SNEGSKA (reference sequence). V dropped 4 bases and J dropped 7 bases, with 4 bases sitting between them. The CDR3 is 10 amino acids. DNA for the CDR3: TGCAGTGCTATCGGTGAAAAACTGTTTTTT. Translated, it gives CSAIGEKLFF.

This sequence joins TRBV2 and TRBJ2-5; D might be TRBD2 (5 bases). Germline-derived CDR1 and CDR2 are SNHLY and FYNNEI. This CDR3 contains 14 residues. V was shortened by 4 bases and J by 5 bases, with 14 bases between the two germline ends. The CDR3 bases are TGTGCCAGCAGTGTGGTTTGGCGGGTGGAGACCCAGTACTTC. This translates into CASSVVWRVETQYF.